This T cell receptor beta chain was sequenced for a study of sequential checkpoint blockade in melanoma. On the study more broadly: Randomization was 1:1 between first-line nivolumab→ipilimumab and ipilimumab→nivolumab.

V lost 6 bases, J lost 1 base, and 9 bases lay in between. Germline V lookup: CDR1 SNHLY, CDR2 FYNNEI. The CDR3 has 13 amino acids. Assay used: immunoSEQ multiplex PCR; TCRdb lists only in-frame clones, some missing. In the table there are some 10,000 clones, approximately 73% of which are singletons. Treatment of the sample: randomized to nivolumab then ipilimumab (arm A) or the reverse (arm B). PBMC sorting kept live CD3+CD8+ cells without CD19 or CD56. Material: CD8+ T cells sorted from blood (inferred from file names), obtained from a patient given nivolumab and ipilimumab in sequence. This receptor was taken from a human donor with melanoma. V usage is TRBV2 and J usage is TRBJ1-1; D perhaps matches TRBD1 (5 bases). CDR3 DNA sequence: TGTGCCAGCAGGGACACCTGGAACACTGAAGCTTTCTTT. This gives the protein CASRDTWNTEAFF.